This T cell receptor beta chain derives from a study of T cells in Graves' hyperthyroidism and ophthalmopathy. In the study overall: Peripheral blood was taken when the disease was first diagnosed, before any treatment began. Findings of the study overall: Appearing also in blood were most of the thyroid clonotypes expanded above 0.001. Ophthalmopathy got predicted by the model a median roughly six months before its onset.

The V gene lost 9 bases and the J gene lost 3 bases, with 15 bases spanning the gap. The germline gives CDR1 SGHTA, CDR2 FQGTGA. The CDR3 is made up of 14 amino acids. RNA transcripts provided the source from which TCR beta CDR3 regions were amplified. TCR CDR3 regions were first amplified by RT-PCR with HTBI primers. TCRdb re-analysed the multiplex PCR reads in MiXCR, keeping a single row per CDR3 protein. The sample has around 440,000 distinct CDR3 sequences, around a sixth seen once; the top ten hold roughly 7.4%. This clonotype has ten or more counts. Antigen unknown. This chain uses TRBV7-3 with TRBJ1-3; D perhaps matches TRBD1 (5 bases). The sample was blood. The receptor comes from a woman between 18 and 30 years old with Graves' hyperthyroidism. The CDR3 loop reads CARIEAGGGNTIYF. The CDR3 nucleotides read TGTGCCAGGATCGAGGCGGGGGGTGGAAACACCATATATTTT. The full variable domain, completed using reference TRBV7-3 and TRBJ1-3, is GAGVSQTPSNKVTEKGKYVELRCDPISGHTALYWYRQSLGQGPEFLIYFQGTGAADDSGLPNDRFFAVRPEGSVSTLKIQRTERGDSAVYLCARIEAGGGNTIYFGEGSWLTVV.